This T cell receptor beta chain appears in the sequencing data of a study of OX40 agonist ivuxolimab in advanced cancers. A note on the overall study: Ivuxolimab was a fully human IgG2 agonistic monoclonal antibody targeting the costimulatory receptor OX40 (CD134). Partial responses occurred in three dose-escalation patients: two with cutaneous melanoma and one with hepatocellular carcinoma. The dose-escalation cohort was 82.7% male with a mean age of roughly 62 years, ranging from about 23 to 85. Prior anti-PD-1, anti-PD-L1 or anti-CTLA-4 therapy was permitted, and less than 45% of dose-escalation patients had received checkpoint inhibitors. Of the 50 to 55 dose-escalation patients, hepatocellular carcinoma was present in some 19, melanoma in roughly 15, renal cell carcinoma in 9 and head and neck cancer in 9. The monotherapy dose-escalation portion (N of about 52 patients) of the phase I ivuxolimab trial is reported in the paper. Peripheral TCRbeta sequencing was intended to test whether TCR sequence diversity was altered and clonal T-cell expansion was caused by ivuxolimab. Intravenous ivuxolimab was administered to patients every 2 weeks at six dose levels: 0.01, 0.1, 0.3, 1.5, 3 and 10 mg/kg. The paper's findings and limits, for the study overall: In the 0.1-3.0 mg/kg groups, partial responders had among the lowest normalized peripheral clonal expansion, particularly in CD8+ T cells. Low levels of normalized T-cell clonal expansion were also seen in some nonresponding patients. After ivuxolimab, more expanded clones were found on average in CD8+ T cells than in CD4+ T cells. At doses of 0.1 to 3.0 mg/kg, clonal expansion of both CD4+ and CD8+ T cells in blood was seen between baseline and week 6. The antigen specificity of the peripheral T cells that underwent clonal expansion was not determined.

To sequence the TCRbeta CDR3 region, genomic DNA was isolated from the sorted cells. The immunoSEQ Assay was used for sequencing of TCRbeta CDR3 regions. The table comes from immuneACCESS by way of TCRdb, which keeps in-frame sequences with V and J called. Part of the clones is missing from these tables; in studies checked, under half for an unresolved V gene and the rest for unknown reasons. This sample comprises tens of thousands of clones, 83% of them detected only once. The ten largest make up more than 0.7% of the sample. For this clone: Its antigen remains unidentified. No much larger clone exists at a distance of one base, and base qualities are not known.

The trial excluded patients who had a history of autoimmune disease or who were on systemic immunosuppression. In every dose cohort, peripheral blood was drawn for TCR sequencing at baseline, cycle 4 day 1, and cycle 7 day 1. The samples were taken from a phase I, first-in-human, multicenter, open-label dose-escalation trial of ivuxolimab. Adults with locally advanced or metastatic melanoma, renal cell, hepatocellular, or head and neck squamous cell carcinoma were enrolled in the trial. Before TCR sequencing, CD4+ and CD8+ T cells were separately sorted from peripheral blood. In the germline V gene (reference sequence), CDR1 corresponds to SEHNR and CDR2 to FQNEAQ. V is cut by 5 bases and J by 4 bases, and the space between the germline ends is 14 bases. The CDR3 numbers 14 residues from cysteine through phenylalanine. The sequence is cut down to CDR3 DNA, 42 bases in frame from base 1.

The sample was CD4+ or CD8+ T cells sorted from blood, taken in a trial of the OX40 agonist ivuxolimab. This receptor was obtained from an adult with an advanced solid tumor such as melanoma, head and neck, liver or kidney cancer. The chain is assembled from TRBV7-9 and TRBJ1-2; the D segment cannot be called with confidence. The DNA sequence is as follows: TGTGCCAGCAGCCGAACCCCCGGAATCTATGGCTACACCTTC. The encoded protein is CASSRTPGIYGYTF. The full variable domain, completed from the reference TRBV7-9 and TRBJ1-2 proteins outside the CDR3, reads DTGVSQNPRHKITKRGQNVTFRCDPISEHNRLYWYRQTLGQGPEFLTYFQNEAQLEKSRLLSDRFSAERPKGSFSTLEIQRTEQGDSAMYLCASSRTPGIYGYTFGSGTRLTVV.